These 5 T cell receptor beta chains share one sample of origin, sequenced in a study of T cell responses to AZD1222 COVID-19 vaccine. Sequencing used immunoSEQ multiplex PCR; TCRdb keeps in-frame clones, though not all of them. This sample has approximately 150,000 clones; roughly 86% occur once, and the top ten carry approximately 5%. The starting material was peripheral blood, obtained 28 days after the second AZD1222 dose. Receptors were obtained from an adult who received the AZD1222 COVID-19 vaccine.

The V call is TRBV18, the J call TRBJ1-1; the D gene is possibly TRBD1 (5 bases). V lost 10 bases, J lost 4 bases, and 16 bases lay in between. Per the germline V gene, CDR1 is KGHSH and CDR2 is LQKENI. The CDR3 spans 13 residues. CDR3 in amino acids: CATLRGGSTEAFF. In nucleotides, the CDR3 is TGTGCCACCTTACGGGGGGGAAGCACTGAAGCTTTCTTT.

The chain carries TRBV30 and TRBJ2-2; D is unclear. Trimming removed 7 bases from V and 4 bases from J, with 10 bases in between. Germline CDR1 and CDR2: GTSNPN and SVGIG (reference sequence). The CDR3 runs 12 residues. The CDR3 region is CASLAVTGELFF. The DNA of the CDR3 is TGTGCCTCCCTGGCCGTCACCGGGGAGCTGTTTTTT.

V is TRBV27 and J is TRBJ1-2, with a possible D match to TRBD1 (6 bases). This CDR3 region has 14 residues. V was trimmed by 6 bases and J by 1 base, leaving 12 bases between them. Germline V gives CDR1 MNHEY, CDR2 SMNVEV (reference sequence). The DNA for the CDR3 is TGTGCCAGCAGGCGACAGGATAATAACTATGGCTACACCTTC. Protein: CASRRQDNNYGYTF.

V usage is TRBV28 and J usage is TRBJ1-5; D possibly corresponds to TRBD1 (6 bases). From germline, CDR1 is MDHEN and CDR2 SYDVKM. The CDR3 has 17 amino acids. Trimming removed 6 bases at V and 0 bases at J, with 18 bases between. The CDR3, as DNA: TGTGCCAGCAGGACCTTAGACAGGTTATATAGCAATCAGCCCCAGCATTTT. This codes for CASRTLDRLYSNQPQHF.

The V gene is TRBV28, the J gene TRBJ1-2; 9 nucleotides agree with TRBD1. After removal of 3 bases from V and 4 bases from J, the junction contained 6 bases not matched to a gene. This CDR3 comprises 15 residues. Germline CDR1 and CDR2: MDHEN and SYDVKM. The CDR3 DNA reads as TGTGCCAGCAGTTTTATGACAGGGGGAGGCTATGGCTACACCTTC. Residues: CASSFMTGGGYGYTF.